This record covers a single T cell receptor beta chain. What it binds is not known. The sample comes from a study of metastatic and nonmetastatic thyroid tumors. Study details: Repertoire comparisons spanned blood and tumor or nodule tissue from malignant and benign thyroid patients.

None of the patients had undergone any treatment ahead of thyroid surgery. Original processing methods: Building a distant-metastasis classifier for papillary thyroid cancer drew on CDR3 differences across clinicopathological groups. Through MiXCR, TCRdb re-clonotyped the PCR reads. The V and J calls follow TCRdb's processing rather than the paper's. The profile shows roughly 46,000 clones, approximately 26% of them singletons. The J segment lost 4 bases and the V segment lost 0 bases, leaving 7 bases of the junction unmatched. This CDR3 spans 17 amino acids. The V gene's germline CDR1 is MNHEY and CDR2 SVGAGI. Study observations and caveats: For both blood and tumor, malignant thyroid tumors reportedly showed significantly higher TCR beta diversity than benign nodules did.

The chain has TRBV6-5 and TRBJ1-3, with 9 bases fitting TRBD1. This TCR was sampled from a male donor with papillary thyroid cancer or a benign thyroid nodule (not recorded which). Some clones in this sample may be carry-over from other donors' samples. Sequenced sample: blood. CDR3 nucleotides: TGTGCCAGCAGTTACTCATCCGGGACAGGGTCCGGAAACACCATATATTTT. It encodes CASSYSSGTGSGNTIYF.